This T cell receptor beta chain was found in a study of CD8 T cells in Susac syndrome. The V end lost 6 bases, the J end lost 2 bases, and 10 bases lay between the germline ends. Germline assignment: CDR1 DFQATT and CDR2 SNEGSKA (reference sequence). The CDR3 sequence is 12 residues long. Random hexamers were used to reverse transcribe an amount of roughly 0.5 to 1 ug RNA. A single record per CDR3 protein comes from TCRdb applying MiXCR to the immunoSEQ multiplex PCR reads. The table records 45,000 to 55,000 distinct CDR3 sequences, 93% of them present only once. The chain is built from TRBV20-1 and TRBJ2-5; D possibly matches TRBD1 or TRBD2 (5 bases each). The sample consisted of CD8+ T cells from PBMCs. The TCR sequence derives from a human donor in good health. This chain's CDR3 is CSARDGQETQYF. Here the CDR3 DNA reads TGCAGTGCCAGGGACGGACAAGAGACCCAGTACTTC.